Below are 21 T cell receptor beta chains sequenced from a single sample in a study of cytomegalovirus exposure and HLA in healthy donors. Here immunoSEQ multiplex PCR was the method, and the copy in TCRdb shows in-frame clones only, minus some. The sample records about 110,000 clones, about nine tenths being singletons. The source material was PBMCs. The receptors come from a woman under 30 in good health and CMV-seronegative.

This clone was seen only a few times. V gene TRBV29-1 combines with J gene TRBJ2-1, with D hard to call. V was cut by 4 bases and J by 5 bases, with 12 bases left in between. The length of the CDR3 is 13 residues. Germline V gene lookup returns CDR1 SQVTM and CDR2 ANQGSEA. The CDR3 sequence is CSVAPRIHNEQFF. In DNA, the CDR3 is TGCAGCGTTGCCCCCAGAATCCACAATGAGCAGTTCTTC.

The V gene is TRBV13, the J gene TRBJ1-2; D possibly corresponds to TRBD1 (6 bases). The V end lost 6 bases, the J end lost 5 bases, and 22 bases lay between the germline ends. Germline V gene data show CDR1 as PRHDT and CDR2 as FYEKMQ (reference sequence). The CDR3 loop spans 16 amino acids. The CDR3 sequence is CASRARTDHTRYGYTF. The CDR3 region has the DNA TGTGCCAGCAGGGCCAGGACAGACCATACTCGTTATGGCTACACCTTC.

The chain carries TRBV7-8 and TRBJ2-7; 12 bases align to TRBD1. Trimming took 5 bases from V and 2 from J; bases not matched to a gene: 4. The CDR3 is 15 residues long. The germline gives CDR1 SGHVS, CDR2 FQNEAQ. In DNA, the CDR3 is TGTGCCAGCAGCCCCCGGGACAGGGGGCCCTACGAGCAGTACTTC. Encoded protein: CASSPRDRGPYEQYF. Drawing the rest from reference TRBV7-8 and TRBJ2-7, the complete variable domain is GAGVSQSPRYKVAKRGQDVALRCDPISGHVSLFWYQQALGQGPEFLTYFQNEAQLDKSGLPSDRFFAERPEGSVSTLKIQRTQQEDSAVYLCASSPRDRGPYEQYFGPGTRLTVT.

The CDR3 protein is CASSSAGLAETQYF. The CDR3 bases are TGTGCCAGCAGCTCGGCGGGACTAGCGGAGACCCAGTACTTC. The V call is TRBV13, the J call TRBJ2-5; 10 positions agree with TRBD2. CDR3 length: 14 amino acids. The germline gives CDR1 PRHDT, CDR2 FYEKMQ (reference sequence). Trimming removed 4 bases from V and 5 bases from J; junction bases left unmatched: 4. The full variable domain, rest sourced from reference TRBV13 and TRBJ2-5, is AAGVIQSPRHLIKEKRETATLKCYPIPRHDTVYWYQQGPGQDPQFLISFYEKMQSDKGSIPDRFSAQQFSDYHSELNMSSLELGDSALYFCASSSAGLAETQYFGPGTRLLVL.

CDR3 loop: CASSTVRGDNSPLHF. CDR3 sequence (DNA): TGTGCCAGCAGCACCGTCAGGGGAGATAATTCACCCCTCCACTTT. The chain has TRBV25-1 and TRBJ1-6; D may be TRBD1 (6 bases). V shed 6 bases and J shed 5 bases, with 14 bases lying between them. Germline lookup yields CDR1 MGHDK and CDR2 SYGVNS. The CDR3 contains 15 residues.

This chain links TRBV7-3 with TRBJ1-5; tentative D call: TRBD1 (6 bases). The CDR3 contains 17 residues. The V and J ends lost 5 bases and 4 bases respectively, with 21 bases between them. Germline CDR1 SGHTA, CDR2 FQGTGA. CDR3 nucleotides: TGTGCCAGCAGCCCCTGGGCGACAGGTGGTCGGAATCAGCCCCAGCATTTT. Encoded protein: CASSPWATGGRNQPQHF.

The DNA of the CDR3 is TGTGCCTGGAGTGTACAACAAAACATTCAGTACTTC. Its translation: CAWSVQQNIQYF. This sequence joins TRBV30 and TRBJ2-4; D is undetermined. Germline V CDR1 and CDR2: GTSNPN, SVGIG (reference sequence). The CDR3 covers 12 residues. The germline V and J ends were trimmed by 0 bases and 5 bases, with 5 bases remaining between them.

The V and J genes are TRBV6-6 and TRBJ2-5; 13 positions agree with TRBD2. Germline values: CDR1 MNHNY, CDR2 SVGAGI (reference sequence). The ends lost 5 bases at V and 3 bases at J; junction bases unmatched: 6. The CDR3 is 16 amino acids. The chain's CDR3 is CASSTLGLAGEETQYF. The CDR3, as DNA: TGTGCCAGCAGTACCCTCGGACTAGCGGGAGAAGAGACCCAGTACTTC.

The gene calls are TRBV10-3 and TRBJ1-1; TRBD1 matches at 10 bases. CDR3 length: 12 residues. CDR1 is ENHRY and CDR2 is SYGVKD in the germline V gene. With V trimmed by 6 bases and J by 10 bases, 5 bases remained unmatched. CDR3 protein: CAIRTGGLGAFF. In nucleotides, the CDR3 is TGTGCCATCAGGACAGGGGGCTTGGGAGCTTTCTTT.

CDR3 in amino acids: CASTLDRAGGYTF. CDR3 nucleotide sequence: TGTGCCAGCACTCTCGACAGGGCCGGTGGCTACACCTTC. The chain is built from TRBV6-5 and TRBJ1-2; 7 bases map to TRBD1. The ends lost 7 bases at V and 7 bases at J; junction bases unmatched: 9. This CDR3 has 13 residues. Germline lookup yields CDR1 MNHEY and CDR2 SVGAGI.

This clone was seen more than once but under ten times. The chain joins TRBV7-2 to TRBJ1-2; no definite D call. CDR1 is SGHTA and CDR2 is FQGNSA in the germline V gene. Between the trimmed V and J ends, which lost 4 bases and 4 bases, there was a span of 13 bases. The CDR3 loop spans 14 amino acids. The CDR3 sequence: CASSSPSTGYGYTF. The CDR3 nucleotides are TGTGCCAGCAGCTCCCCTTCCACGGGCTATGGCTACACCTTC.

This chain uses TRBV29-1 with TRBJ2-1, with 7 bases matching TRBD2. The CDR3 spans 15 residues. Trimming cost V 3 bases and J 0 bases; bases outside gene matches: 5. Germline values: CDR1 SQVTM, CDR2 ANQGSEA. The CDR3 loop is CSVDGLVGSYNEQFF. The DNA of the CDR3 is TGCAGCGTTGATGGACTAGTGGGCTCCTACAATGAGCAGTTCTTC.

In its sample, this clone was seen a few times. The genes are TRBV2 and TRBJ2-2; TRBD2 matches 12 bases. The V and J ends lost 6 bases and 2 bases, in that order; junction bases with no gene match: 13. This CDR3 has 19 amino acids. In germline, CDR1 is SNHLY, CDR2 FYNNEI. In nucleotides, the CDR3 is TGTGCCAGCAGACTTATTGGACTAGCGGGGAGCACCAACACCGGGGAGCTGTTTTTT. Amino acid sequence: CASRLIGLAGSTNTGELFF.

This chain joins TRBV12-5 and TRBJ1-5, with D possibly matching TRBD1 (6 bases). CDR3 length: 13 residues. Germline V CDR1 and CDR2: LGHNT, FRNRAP. Trimming took off 6 bases at V and 4 bases at J, with 10 bases between the two ends. The CDR3 here is CASGKTGNQPQHF. The CDR3, as DNA: TGTGCTAGTGGAAAGACAGGTAATCAGCCCCAGCATTTT.

The V gene is TRBV28, the J gene TRBJ1-1; D is perhaps TRBD1 (5 bases). The germline V gene has CDR1 MDHEN and CDR2 SYDVKM. The CDR3 consists of 12 residues. V gave up 7 bases and J gave up 1 base, with 7 bases separating them. The CDR3: CASIGANTEAFF. The CDR3 DNA is TGTGCCAGCATTGGGGCGAACACTGAAGCTTTCTTT.

This clone came up once. This chain uses TRBV28 with TRBJ2-5; D is undetermined. Germline V gene data show CDR1 as MDHEN and CDR2 as SYDVKM. The CDR3 runs 13 residues. Trimming removed 2 bases from V and 0 bases from J, with 4 bases in between. The chain's CDR3 is CASSLRDQETQYF. Here the CDR3 DNA reads TGTGCCAGCAGTTTAAGAGACCAAGAGACCCAGTACTTC.

V and J are TRBV7-3 and TRBJ2-1; 7 bases agree with TRBD1. Trimming took 5 bases from V and 0 from J; bases not matched to a gene: 4. Germline V gene lookup returns CDR1 SGHTA and CDR2 FQGTGA. The CDR3 has 15 residues. The CDR3 region is CASSIGDSSYNEQFF. The CDR3 DNA follows: TGTGCCAGCAGCATCGGGGACAGCTCCTACAATGAGCAGTTCTTC.

The J gene is TRBJ1-2, the V gene TRBV5-1, with D unresolved. Trimming shortened V by 2 bases and J by 0 bases, and 8 bases separated the two germline ends. CDR3 size: 14 residues. Germline V gene lookup returns CDR1 SGHRS and CDR2 YFSETQ. The CDR3 region has the DNA TGCGCCAGCAGCTTATTTCCTGCTAACTATGGCTACACCTTC. It yields the protein CASSLFPANYGYTF.

This chain uses TRBV7-6 with TRBJ1-1, with D possibly matching TRBD1 (6 bases). V shed 5 bases and J shed 3 bases, with 13 bases lying between them. The CDR3 has 14 residues. CDR1 is SGHVS and CDR2 is FNYEAQ in the germline V gene. CDR3 sequence reads: CASSPGEGDTEAFF. CDR3 in DNA: TGTGCCAGCAGCCCAGGGGAGGGAGACACTGAAGCTTTCTTT.

The rearrangement joins TRBV7-9 to TRBJ1-4; TRBD1 is a possible D gene (6 bases). V dropped 4 bases and J dropped 7 bases, with 13 bases sitting between them. The CDR3 totals 14 residues. Germline values: CDR1 SEHNR, CDR2 FQNEAQ (reference sequence). CDR3 loop: CASSWTAGGEKLFF. The CDR3 nucleotides read TGTGCCAGCAGCTGGACAGCGGGGGGTGAAAAACTGTTTTTT.

The rearrangement uses TRBV6-1 and TRBJ1-5; D is perhaps TRBD1 (6 bases). V was clipped by 1 base and J by 6 bases, with 7 bases between them. The CDR3 consists of 13 residues. CDR1 is MNHNS, CDR2 SASEGT, per germline. The CDR3: CASSEEGVQPQHF. CDR3 in DNA: TGTGCCAGCAGTGAAGAGGGGGTTCAGCCCCAGCATTTT.